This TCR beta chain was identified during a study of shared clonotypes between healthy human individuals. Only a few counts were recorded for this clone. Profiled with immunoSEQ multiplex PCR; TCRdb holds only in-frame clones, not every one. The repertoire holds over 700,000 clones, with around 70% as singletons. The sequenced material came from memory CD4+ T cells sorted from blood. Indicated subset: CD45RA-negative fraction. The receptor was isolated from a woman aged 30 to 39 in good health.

CDR3 in DNA: TGCGCCAGCAGCGGGATTTACTACGAGCAGTACTTC. Amino acids: CASSGIYYEQYF. The chain is built from TRBV5-1 and TRBJ2-7, with D hard to call. The germline V gene encodes CDR1 SGHRS and CDR2 YFSETQ. This CDR3 has 12 residues. Trimming removed 4 bases at V and 3 bases at J, with 8 bases between.